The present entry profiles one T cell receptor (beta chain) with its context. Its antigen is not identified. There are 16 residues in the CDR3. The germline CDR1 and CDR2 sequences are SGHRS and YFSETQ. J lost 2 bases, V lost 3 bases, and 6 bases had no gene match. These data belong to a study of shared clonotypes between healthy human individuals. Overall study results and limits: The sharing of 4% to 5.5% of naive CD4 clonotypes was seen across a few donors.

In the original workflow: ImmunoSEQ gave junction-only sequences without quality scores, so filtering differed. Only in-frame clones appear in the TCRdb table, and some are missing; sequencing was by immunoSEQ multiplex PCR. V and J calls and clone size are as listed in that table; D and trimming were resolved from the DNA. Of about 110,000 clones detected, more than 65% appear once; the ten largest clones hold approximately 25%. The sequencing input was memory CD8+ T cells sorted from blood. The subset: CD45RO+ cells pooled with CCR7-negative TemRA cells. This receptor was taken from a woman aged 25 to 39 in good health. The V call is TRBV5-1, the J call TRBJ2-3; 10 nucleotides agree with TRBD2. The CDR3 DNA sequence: TGCGCCAGCAGCTCCGCTACTAGCGGGAACACAGATACGCAGTATTTT. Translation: CASSSATSGNTDTQYF.